This T cell receptor beta chain was recorded in a study of shared clonotypes between healthy human individuals (dated by TCRdb to about 2020). Describing the broader study: The cohort included three men and a couple of women between 18 and 49 years of age. Blood TCR repertoires of about 5 healthy adults were deeply sequenced to estimate repertoire size and the extent of clonotype sharing between individuals. Different laboratories and diverse techniques were used to prepare libraries and sequence TCR repertoires, to increase sequencing depth and limit assay-specific biases. For each donor, CD4 naive and CD4 memory were each given three plates, CD8 naive was given two plates, and CD8 memory was given one plate. Leukapheresis yielded between about 0.94 and 9 billion PBMCs per donor. Summary of the overall study and its limitations: Compared with non-shared clonotypes, the clonotypes found in all four sorted-subset donors had higher generation probabilities. When a handful of donors were compared, the shared fraction of clonotypes was about 5.5% for naive CD4, roughly 3.4% for naive CD8, roughly 2.3% for memory CD4, and 0.35% to 0.4% for memory CD8. The genetic and exposure-history diversity represented was limited by the small number of donors. Naive subsets generally had larger estimated clonotype richness than memory subsets did. Even with the large sequencing depth, rarefaction of the sorted-subset datasets indicated that sequencing was incomplete. Only blood was sampled, and tissue TCR repertoires likely differ from those in blood. Based on pairwise subsampling, the degree of clonotype sharing among donors was expected to be affected by sequencing depth.

On this clone: Its antigen is currently not known. There are no base qualities to consult, and no much larger clone falls within one base.

Donors were healthy HIV-negative adults with no recently reported acute infections or vaccinations. Only Caucasian adults living in Nashville, Tennessee, USA were represented among the donors. The CD8 memory samples were a combination of magnetically selected CD45RO+ cells and CCR7-negative CD45RA+ effector memory (TemRA) cells. Blood was collected by leukapheresis, and PBMCs were isolated by Ficoll-Histopaque density gradient centrifugation and then cryopreserved in liquid nitrogen vapor phase. Analytical flow cytometry was used to check the purity and quantity of every magnetically sorted T cell population. From each sorted fraction, genomic DNA was isolated and quantified by UV absorbance on a Nanodrop 2000c. Using the deep immunoSEQ assay, multiplex PCR amplified TCR CDR3 regions from genomic DNA. For each cell subset, the extracted genomic DNA was distributed evenly across all wells of several immunoSEQ 96-well plates, and each plate served as one replicate. Each replicate PCR for sorted subsets received about 180 ng genomic DNA, equal to about 30,000 T cell genomes. Purified libraries were measured with a Qubit 3.0 fluorometer, size-checked on a Bioanalyzer 2100, and measured again with the KAPA Library Quantification kit. A separate single-read 150-cycle Illumina NextSeq 550 flow cell was used to sequence each immunoSEQ 96-well plate. Under the source paper's analysis protocol: Because the immunoSEQ output included only junctional sequences and no quality scores, the filtering could not be the same as the filtering used for full-length reads. Sequences were annotated with PyIR, a Python wrapper for IgBLAST v1.9, using IMGT germline references to assign V/J genes and CDR3. Any read was removed if the V/J assignment was weak (E-value above 1e-6), the CDR3 was missing, or the read contained stop codons, out-of-frame junctions, or ambiguous translated residues. V3J clonotypes were defined as sequences sharing the same inferred V gene, J gene, and CDR3 amino acid sequence. Percentage overlap between repertoires was calculated by dividing the number of shared unique clonotypes by the size of the smaller repertoire. Richness of each repertoire was evaluated using RTK rarefaction, the Chao1 estimator, and Recon v2.1 estimates of unobserved clonotypes. Generation probabilities were computed with OLGA for all TCRbeta clonotypes obtained by the gDNA method from several donors. In its TCRdb copy, this immuneACCESS table keeps in-frame sequences only and misses some clones. Where compared with another copy, unresolved V genes explain less than half of these, and the others have no known cause. That table supplies the V and J calls and clone size; D and trimming were determined from the DNA. The sample profile shows 600,000 to 750,000 clones; 80% to 95% of them were found once. The top ten constitute around a third of the sample.

Counted from cysteine to phenylalanine, this CDR3 has 15 amino acids. The sequence is cut down to CDR3 DNA, 45 bases in frame from base 1. The germline V end is reduced by 3 bases and the J end by 8 bases; junction bases left unmatched: 5. The germline V gene gives CDR1 as MNHNS and CDR2 as SASEGT. The receptor was isolated from a man between 18 and 35 years old in good health. Some clones in this sample may be carry-over from other donors' samples. Recombination linked TRBV6-1 to TRBJ2-1; 12 nucleotides in the junction match TRBD2. The sample comprised memory CD8+ T cells from PBMCs. The cell subset or site label here, explained by the study, means: CD45RO+ cells pooled with CCR7-negative TemRA cells. The CDR3 amino acid sequence is: CASSETSGSMYEQFF. The nucleotides read TGTGCCAGCAGTGAGACTAGCGGGAGCATGTATGAGCAGTTCTTC.